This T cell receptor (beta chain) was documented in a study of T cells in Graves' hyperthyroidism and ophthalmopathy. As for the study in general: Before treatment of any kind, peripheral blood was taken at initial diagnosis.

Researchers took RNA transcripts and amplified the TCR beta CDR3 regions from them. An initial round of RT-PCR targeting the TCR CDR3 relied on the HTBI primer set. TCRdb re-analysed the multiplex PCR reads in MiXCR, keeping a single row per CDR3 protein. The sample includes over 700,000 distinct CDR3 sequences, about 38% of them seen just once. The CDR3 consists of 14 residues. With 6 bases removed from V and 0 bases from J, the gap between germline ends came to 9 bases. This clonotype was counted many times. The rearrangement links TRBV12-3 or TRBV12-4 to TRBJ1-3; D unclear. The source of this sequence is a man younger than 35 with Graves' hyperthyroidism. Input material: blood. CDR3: CASREQNSGNTIYF. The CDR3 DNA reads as TGTGCCAGCAGGGAGCAGAACTCTGGAAACACCATATATTTT.